The 22 T cell receptor beta chains below were found in one sample sequenced in a study of response to subunit inactivated influenza vaccine. MiXCR, applied by TCRdb to the RT-PCR reads, yields one record per CDR3 protein. The sample holds about 540,000 distinct CDR3 sequences, around 25% seen once. Separately, the same data were catalogued under a study of T cells expressing NK-cell markers. That work adds: Making the TCR beta cDNA relied on 5'RACE template switching with UMIs.

The specimen was CD4+ T cells sorted from PBMCs, collected 12 days after vaccination. All receptors come from a man between 45 and 60 years old who received an inactivated influenza vaccine.

This clonotype was counted only a few times. V usage is TRBV4-3 and J usage is TRBJ2-1; 8 bases fit TRBD2. From germline, CDR1 is LGHNA and CDR2 YSLEER. Trimming at V came to 0 bases and at J to 4 bases, leaving 5 bases not matched to a gene. This CDR3 contains 16 residues. CDR3 sequence reads: CASSQDWRGAYNEQFF. CDR3 nucleotide sequence: TGCGCCAGCAGCCAAGATTGGCGGGGGGCGTACAATGAGCAGTTCTTC.

The rearrangement uses TRBV11-1 and TRBJ2-1, with 14 bases matching TRBD2. The germline V gene encodes CDR1 SGHAT and CDR2 FQDESV (reference sequence). V shed 2 bases and J 5 bases; nucleotides not matched to a gene: 2. The CDR3 sequence is 16 residues long. This CDR3 reads CASSLTGLAGDNEQFF. CDR3 DNA: TGTGCCAGCAGCTTAACGGGACTAGCGGGGGACAATGAGCAGTTCTTC.

The chain is built from TRBV20-1 and TRBJ2-7; D is unclear. Between the trimmed V and J ends, which lost 4 bases and 3 bases, there was a span of 10 bases. There are 12 residues in the CDR3. Germline V gene lookup returns CDR1 DFQATT and CDR2 SNEGSKA (reference sequence). The CDR3 loop reads CSAKAEHYEQYF. For the CDR3, the DNA is TGCAGTGCTAAGGCTGAACACTACGAGCAGTACTTC.

This chain connects TRBV4-3 to TRBJ2-2, with 10 bases aligning to TRBD2. Germline V lookup: CDR1 LGHNA, CDR2 YSLEER. CDR3 length: 19 residues. Trimming took 0 bases from V and 3 from J; bases not matched to a gene: 10. The CDR3 nucleotides are TGCGCCAGCAGCCAAGAAAGGATTAGCGGGGGGACGTACACCGGGGAGCTGTTTTTT. Amino acids: CASSQERISGGTYTGELFF.

This clonotype was seen more than once but under ten times. The V call is TRBV10-3, the J call TRBJ1-1; maybe TRBD1 (6 bases). The CDR3 has 14 amino acids. Trimming removed 5 bases at V and 1 base at J, with 11 bases between. In germline, CDR1 is ENHRY, CDR2 SYGVKD. CDR3 in DNA: TGTGCCATCAGTAAGGACAGCTCGAACACTGAAGCTTTCTTT. This translates into CAISKDSSNTEAFF.

A note on this clonotype: Mismatch with germline at one junction end may stem from a read error. This chain uses TRBV19 with TRBJ1-4; D ambiguous. Germline V gene data show CDR1 as LNHDA and CDR2 as SQIVND (reference sequence). The CDR3 is 12 amino acids. The CDR3 loop is CASSPASLDQYF. The DNA of the CDR3 is TGTGCCAGTAGTCCGGCCAGCCTCGATCAATATTTT.

This clonotype was recorded a few times. Sequence at one end of the junction differs from germline and may be a read error. The chain carries TRBV5-1 and TRBJ2-1, with 7 bases aligning to TRBD1. The CDR3 is 14 amino acids. Germline CDR1 and CDR2: SGHRS and YFSETQ. CDR3 amino acids: CATSQGQLRDEQFF. The CDR3 DNA reads as TGCGCCACCAGCCAGGGACAGTTAAGGGATGAGCAGTTCTTC.

The gene calls are TRBV11-1 and TRBJ2-1, with TRBD2 matching 11 bases. Looked up from germline, CDR1 is SGHAT and CDR2 is FQDESV (reference sequence). With V trimmed by 0 bases and J by 6 bases, 10 bases remained unmatched. The CDR3 sequence is 18 residues long. The CDR3 region is CASSLALAGAPRANEQFF. DNA of the CDR3: TGTGCCAGCAGCTTAGCACTAGCGGGGGCCCCTCGGGCCAATGAGCAGTTCTTC.

This clonotype has a handful of counts. The rearrangement links TRBV4-3 to TRBJ2-7; 13 bases match TRBD2. The CDR3 loop spans 16 amino acids. The germline gives CDR1 LGHNA, CDR2 YSLEER. Trimming at V came to 1 base and at J to 4 bases, leaving 4 bases not matched to a gene. The CDR3 here is CASSQVRTSGRYEQYF. For the CDR3, the DNA is TGCGCCAGCAGCCAAGTTAGGACTAGCGGGAGATACGAGCAGTACTTC.

The chain combines TRBV29-1 with TRBJ2-7, with 9 bases matching TRBD1. The junction had 16 bases not matched to a gene; V was cut back by 4 bases and J by 3 bases. The CDR3 length is 17 residues. Per the germline V gene, CDR1 is SQVTM and CDR2 is ANQGSEA. The CDR3: CSVALLTGTGLHYEQYF. In DNA form, the CDR3 reads TGCAGCGTTGCCCTCTTAACCGGGACAGGGTTACACTACGAGCAGTACTTC.

This clonotype was picked up a small number of times. The chain recombines TRBV11-2 with TRBJ2-5, with D possibly being TRBD2 (7 bases). Per germline, CDR1 SGHAT and CDR2 FQNNGV. Trimming removed 3 bases from V and 1 base from J, with 15 bases in between. The CDR3 is 16 amino acids. The CDR3 sequence is CASSFVSGGPQETQYF. The CDR3 coding sequence is TGTGCCAGCAGCTTTGTTTCGGGGGGCCCCCAAGAGACCCAGTACTTC.

V and J are TRBV6-1 and TRBJ1-2; the D gene is possibly TRBD1 (5 bases). The V gene lost 6 bases and the J gene lost 2 bases, with 10 bases spanning the gap. From germline, CDR1 is MNHNS and CDR2 SASEGT. The CDR3 is 13 amino acids. Here the CDR3 reads CASRIDSNYGYTF. CDR3 bases: TGTGCCAGCAGGATAGACAGCAACTATGGCTACACCTTC.

This chain links TRBV7-8 with TRBJ2-1; weak D call: TRBD2 (6 bases). V lost 6 bases and J 8 bases, leaving 26 bases between the germline ends. The CDR3 consists of 17 residues. Per germline, CDR1 SGHVS and CDR2 FQNEAQ. CDR3 DNA sequence: TGTGCCAGCAGGCGTGAATCGGGAGCGAGTTCTTGGGATGAGCAGTTCTTC. This codes for CASRRESGASSWDEQFF.

The rearrangement uses TRBV5-4 and TRBJ2-2, with TRBD2 as a possible D gene (5 bases). The V end lost 4 bases, the J end lost 2 bases, and 12 bases lay between the germline ends. This CDR3 region has 15 residues. Germline loops: CDR1 SGHNT, CDR2 YYREEE (reference sequence). In DNA form, the CDR3 reads TGTGCCAGCAGCGACGGGAACCTCAACACCGGGGAGCTGTTTTTT. This translates into CASSDGNLNTGELFF.

The V call is TRBV15, the J call TRBJ2-5, with no clear D. Trimming cost V 1 base and J 4 bases, with 16 bases left between them. The CDR3 consists of 16 residues. Germline CDR1 reads LNHNV; CDR2 reads YYDKDF (reference sequence). The CDR3 protein is CATSRAPLGVGETQYF. In DNA form, the CDR3 reads TGTGCCACCAGCAGAGCACCGTTGGGCGTTGGAGAGACCCAGTACTTC.

In its sample, this clonotype was seen many times. CDR3 in amino acids: CASSPRTGGGEQFF. In DNA form, the CDR3 reads TGTGCCAGCAGTCCCCGGACAGGGGGCGGTGAGCAGTTCTTC. This chain joins TRBV12-3 or TRBV12-4 and TRBJ2-1, with 11 bases lining up with TRBD1. V gave up 5 bases and J gave up 9 bases; unmatched junction bases: 6. This CDR3 comprises 14 residues.

The rearrangement joins TRBV6-2 or TRBV6-3 to TRBJ2-1; 10 nucleotides align to TRBD2. The CDR3 runs to 19 residues. Trimming at V came to 0 bases and at J to 0 bases, leaving 8 bases not matched to a gene. The germline gives CDR1 MNHEY, CDR2 SVGEGT. The CDR3 here is CASSYSILAGASSYNEQFF. Here the CDR3 DNA reads TGTGCCAGCAGTTACTCGATTCTAGCGGGGGCTAGCTCCTACAATGAGCAGTTCTTC.

This clonotype was recorded a few times. V is TRBV28 and J is TRBJ2-7; no firm D call. The germline V and J ends were trimmed by 8 bases and 0 bases, with 11 bases remaining between them. This CDR3 is 13 amino acids long. CDR1 MDHEN and CDR2 SYDVKM come from the germline V gene. CDR3 in amino acids: CASRTPDSYEQYF. The DNA for the CDR3 is TGTGCCAGCCGTACGCCCGACTCCTACGAGCAGTACTTC.

The CDR3 nucleotides are TGTGCCATCAGTGAGACCCGGGACAGGGGTGGCTACACCTTC. Amino acid sequence: CAISETRDRGGYTF. The chain uses TRBV10-3 and TRBJ1-2; 10 bases align to TRBD1. CDR3 length: 14 residues. Germline V gene lookup returns CDR1 ENHRY and CDR2 SYGVKD. J lost 7 bases, V lost 2 bases, and 4 bases had no gene match.

This rearrangement joins TRBV18 to TRBJ2-4; D unclear. The CDR3 runs 14 residues. Germline V CDR1 and CDR2: KGHSH, LQKENI. Trimming shortened V by 2 bases and J by 5 bases, and 10 bases separated the two germline ends. The DNA of the CDR3 is TGTGCCAGCTCACCAAGTTACAGTGAAAACATTCAGTACTTC. The encoded protein is CASSPSYSENIQYF.

This clonotype was seen more than once but under ten times. This chain links TRBV5-1 with TRBJ2-6, with 7 bases lining up with TRBD1. V lost 5 bases, J lost 3 bases, and 5 bases stayed unmatched. This CDR3 spans 15 amino acids. Germline CDR1 reads SGHRS; CDR2 reads YFSETQ. The CDR3 region is CASRLQGFGANVLTF. CDR3 DNA: TGCGCCAGCAGGTTACAGGGGTTTGGGGCCAACGTCCTGACTTTC.

The J gene is TRBJ1-5, the V gene TRBV6-2 or TRBV6-3, with 8 bases that match TRBD1. Germline V CDR1 and CDR2: MNHEY, SVGEGT. V trimming: 6 bases; J trimming: 7 bases; junction bases outside the gene matches: 8. CDR3 size: 14 residues. The CDR3 loop is CASRQTGAGQPQHF. For the CDR3, the DNA is TGTGCCAGCAGGCAGACAGGGGCGGGACAGCCCCAGCATTTT.